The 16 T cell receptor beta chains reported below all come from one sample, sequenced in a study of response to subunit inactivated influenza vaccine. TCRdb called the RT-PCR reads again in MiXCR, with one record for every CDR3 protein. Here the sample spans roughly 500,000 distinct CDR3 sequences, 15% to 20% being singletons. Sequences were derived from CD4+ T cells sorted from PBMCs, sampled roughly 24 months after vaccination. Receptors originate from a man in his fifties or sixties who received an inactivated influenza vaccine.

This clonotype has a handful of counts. CDR3 residues: CASTGVSPGFTNEQYF. In DNA, the CDR3 is TGCGCCAGCACGGGCGTAAGCCCGGGGTTTACGAATGAGCAGTACTTC. The J gene is TRBJ2-7, the V gene TRBV5-1; a weak D match, TRBD2 (5 bases). Trimming stripped 6 bases from V and 7 bases from J, with 26 bases between. Germline V gives CDR1 SGHRS, CDR2 YFSETQ. The CDR3 contains 16 residues. The complete variable domain, with remaining parts taken from reference TRBV5-1 and TRBJ2-7, reads KAGVTQTPRYLIKTRGQQVTLSCSPISGHRSVSWYQQTPGQGLQFLFEYFSETQRNKGNFPGRFSGRQFSNSRSEMNVSTLELGDSALYLCASTGVSPGFTNEQYFGPGTRLTVT.

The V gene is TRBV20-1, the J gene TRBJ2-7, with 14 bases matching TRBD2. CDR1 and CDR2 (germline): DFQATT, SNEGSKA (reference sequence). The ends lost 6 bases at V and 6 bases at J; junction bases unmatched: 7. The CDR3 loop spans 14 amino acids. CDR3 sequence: CSASMTSGGVEQYF. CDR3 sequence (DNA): TGCAGTGCATCAATGACTAGCGGGGGGGTCGAGCAGTACTTC.

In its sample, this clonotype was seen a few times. CDR3 nucleotide sequence: TGTGCCATCAGCGCGACTAGCGGAGAAACAGATACGCAGTATTTT. Translated, it gives CAISATSGETDTQYF. The chain combines TRBV10-3 with TRBJ2-3; 9 nucleotides agree with TRBD2. V shed 6 bases and J 3 bases; nucleotides not matched to a gene: 7. Germline V gene sequence: CDR1 ENHRY, CDR2 SYGVKD. The CDR3 length is 15 residues.

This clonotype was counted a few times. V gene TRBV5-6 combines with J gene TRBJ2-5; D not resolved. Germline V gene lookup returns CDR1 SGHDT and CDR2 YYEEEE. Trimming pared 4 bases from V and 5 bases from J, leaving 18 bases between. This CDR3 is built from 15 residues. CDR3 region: CASSARIQSGETQYF. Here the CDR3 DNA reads TGTGCCAGCAGCGCACGTATTCAGTCCGGTGAGACCCAGTACTTC.

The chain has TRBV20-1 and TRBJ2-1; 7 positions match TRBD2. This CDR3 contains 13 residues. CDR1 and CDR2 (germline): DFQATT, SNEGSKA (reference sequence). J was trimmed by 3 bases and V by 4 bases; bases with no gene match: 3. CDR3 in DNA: TGCAGTGCTACTGGGGAGGGCTACAATGAGCAGTTCTTC. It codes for CSATGEGYNEQFF.

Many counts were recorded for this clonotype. This chain's CDR3 is CSARGKGGSDSYEQFF. CDR3 bases: TGCAGTGCTAGAGGGAAGGGCGGGAGCGATTCCTATGAGCAGTTCTTC. The chain carries TRBV20-1 and TRBJ2-1, with 7 bases that match TRBD2. Germline CDR1 is DFQATT and CDR2 is SNEGSKA (reference sequence). Losses at the gene ends were 1 base for V and 8 bases for J; bases not matched to a gene: 14. The CDR3 length is 16 residues.

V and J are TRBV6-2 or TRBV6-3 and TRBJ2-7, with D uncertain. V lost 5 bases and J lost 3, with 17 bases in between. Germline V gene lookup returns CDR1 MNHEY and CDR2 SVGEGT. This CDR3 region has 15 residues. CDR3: CASSPPGNPSYEQYF. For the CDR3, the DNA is TGTGCCAGCAGTCCCCCCGGCAACCCCAGCTACGAGCAGTACTTC.

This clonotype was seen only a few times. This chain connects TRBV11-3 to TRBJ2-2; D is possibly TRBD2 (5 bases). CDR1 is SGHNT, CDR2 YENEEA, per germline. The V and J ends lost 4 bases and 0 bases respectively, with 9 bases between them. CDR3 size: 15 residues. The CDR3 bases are TGTGCCAGCAGCTCACTAGGGTCGAACACCGGGGAGCTGTTTTTT. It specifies CASSSLGSNTGELFF.

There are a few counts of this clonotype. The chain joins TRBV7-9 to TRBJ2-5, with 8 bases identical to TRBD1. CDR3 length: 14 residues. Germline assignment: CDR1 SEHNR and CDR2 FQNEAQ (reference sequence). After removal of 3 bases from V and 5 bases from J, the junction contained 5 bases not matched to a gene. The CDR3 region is CASSFGQGPETQYF. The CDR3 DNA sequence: TGTGCCAGCAGCTTCGGACAGGGTCCCGAGACCCAGTACTTC.

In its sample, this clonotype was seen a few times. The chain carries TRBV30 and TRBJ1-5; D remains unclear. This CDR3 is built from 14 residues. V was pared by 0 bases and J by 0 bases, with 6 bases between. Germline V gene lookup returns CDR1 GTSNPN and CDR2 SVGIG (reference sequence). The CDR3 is CAWSVRRSNQPQHF. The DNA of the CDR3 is TGTGCCTGGAGTGTCAGACGTAGCAATCAGCCCCAGCATTTT.

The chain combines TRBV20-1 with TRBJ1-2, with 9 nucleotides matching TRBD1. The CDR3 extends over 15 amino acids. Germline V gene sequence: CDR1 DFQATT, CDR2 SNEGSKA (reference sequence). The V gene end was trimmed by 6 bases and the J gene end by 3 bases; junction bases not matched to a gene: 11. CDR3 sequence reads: CSAECRDRDYYGYTF. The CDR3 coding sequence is TGCAGTGCAGAATGCCGGGACAGGGATTACTATGGCTACACCTTC.

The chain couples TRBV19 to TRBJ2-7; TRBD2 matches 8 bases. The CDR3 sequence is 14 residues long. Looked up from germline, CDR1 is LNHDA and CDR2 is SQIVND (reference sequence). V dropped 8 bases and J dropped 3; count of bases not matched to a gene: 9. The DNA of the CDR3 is TGTGCCAGTGCCCCGGGGGGGCCCTTCTACGAGCAGTACTTC. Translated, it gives CASAPGGPFYEQYF.

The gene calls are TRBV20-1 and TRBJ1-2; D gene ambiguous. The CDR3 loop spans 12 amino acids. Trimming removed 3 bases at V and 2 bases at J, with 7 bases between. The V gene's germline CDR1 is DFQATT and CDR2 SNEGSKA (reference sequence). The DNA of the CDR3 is TGCAGTGCTAGGGCCACCAACTATGGCTACACCTTC. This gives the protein CSARATNYGYTF.

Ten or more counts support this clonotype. CDR3 protein: CASSQVTGGPYEQYF. The CDR3 nucleotides read TGTGCCAGCAGCCAAGTAACCGGGGGCCCCTACGAGCAGTACTTC. The chain links TRBV4-2 to TRBJ2-7; D possibly matches TRBD1 or TRBD2 (6 bases each). The CDR3 has 15 residues. The germline gives CDR1 LGHNA, CDR2 YNFKEQ. Trimming stripped 1 base from V and 2 bases from J, with 12 bases between.

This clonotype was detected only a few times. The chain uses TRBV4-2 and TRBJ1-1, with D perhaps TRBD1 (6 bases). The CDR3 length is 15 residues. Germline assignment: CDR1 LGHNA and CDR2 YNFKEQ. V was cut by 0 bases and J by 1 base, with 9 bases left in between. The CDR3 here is CASSQDQQGNTEAFF. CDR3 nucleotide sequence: TGTGCCAGCAGCCAAGATCAACAGGGGAACACTGAAGCTTTCTTT.

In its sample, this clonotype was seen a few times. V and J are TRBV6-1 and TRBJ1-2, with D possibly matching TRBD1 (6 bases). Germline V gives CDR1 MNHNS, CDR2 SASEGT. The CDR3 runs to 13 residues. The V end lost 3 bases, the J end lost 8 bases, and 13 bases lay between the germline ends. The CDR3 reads CASSEGAVWGYTF. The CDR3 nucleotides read TGTGCCAGCAGTGAGGGGGCCGTTTGGGGCTACACCTTC.